The T cell receptor (beta chain) described here comes from a study of control samples from healthy donors and cancer patients (TCRdb year 2020). Library preparation used the immunoSEQ multiplex PCR assay. Imported from immuneACCESS, the table was reduced by TCRdb to in-frame sequences with V and J called. These copies leave out some clones; in studies compared against another copy, an unresolved V gene accounts for under half, and the cause of the remainder is not known. This sample gives 100,000 to 150,000 clones in total; roughly nine tenths of them show up just once. The ten top clones hold around 2% of the sample. A note on this clone: The antigen this receptor binds is unknown. No quality values exist for individual bases; no much larger clone is one base distant.

CDR1 and CDR2, per the germline V gene, are SGHRS and YFSETQ. Counted from cysteine to phenylalanine, this CDR3 has 14 amino acids. The read is trimmed to its CDR3 DNA, 42 bases read in frame from base 1. V loses 6 bases of germline sequence and J loses 1 base, and the interval between the two ends is 11 bases. The sequence was obtained from a man between 18 and 29 years old in good health. The V gene is TRBV5-1 and the J gene is TRBJ2-1; the D gene cannot be resolved beyond TRBD1 or TRBD2, each matching 5 bases. The material sequenced was blood. The DNA is TGCGCCAGCACTAGGGACCTTTCCTACAATGAGCAGTTCTTC. This codes for CASTRDLSYNEQFF.